This TCR beta chain was sequenced in a study of blood T cell repertoires in COVID-19. At the level of the study: Specimens from acute and convalescent COVID-19 originated in the United States, Italy and Spain. Sources were T cells, B-cell-depleted T cells, or PBMCs; the material itself was cDNA or gDNA.

The count of this clone is one. In the original analysis: Estimation of nucleated cell counts was performed using reference gene primer amplification. Sequencing was performed with immunoSEQ multiplex PCR; in TCRdb, only in-frame clones are kept and a portion is missing. V and J calls and clone size are given by that table; D and trimming were obtained from the DNA. The sample has tens of thousands of clones; just over 85% are singletons. Sequencing was carried out using peripheral blood. This TCR came from a man aged 70 or older with acute or convalescent COVID-19.

CDR3 protein: CASSFGVGAFF. CDR3 DNA: TGTGCCAGCAGCTTCGGGGTAGGTGCTTTCTTT. The chain links TRBV6-5 to TRBJ1-1; D ambiguous. Germline CDR1 reads MNHEY; CDR2 reads SVGAGI. V gave up 6 bases and J gave up 11 bases, with 13 bases separating them. This CDR3 has 11 amino acids.